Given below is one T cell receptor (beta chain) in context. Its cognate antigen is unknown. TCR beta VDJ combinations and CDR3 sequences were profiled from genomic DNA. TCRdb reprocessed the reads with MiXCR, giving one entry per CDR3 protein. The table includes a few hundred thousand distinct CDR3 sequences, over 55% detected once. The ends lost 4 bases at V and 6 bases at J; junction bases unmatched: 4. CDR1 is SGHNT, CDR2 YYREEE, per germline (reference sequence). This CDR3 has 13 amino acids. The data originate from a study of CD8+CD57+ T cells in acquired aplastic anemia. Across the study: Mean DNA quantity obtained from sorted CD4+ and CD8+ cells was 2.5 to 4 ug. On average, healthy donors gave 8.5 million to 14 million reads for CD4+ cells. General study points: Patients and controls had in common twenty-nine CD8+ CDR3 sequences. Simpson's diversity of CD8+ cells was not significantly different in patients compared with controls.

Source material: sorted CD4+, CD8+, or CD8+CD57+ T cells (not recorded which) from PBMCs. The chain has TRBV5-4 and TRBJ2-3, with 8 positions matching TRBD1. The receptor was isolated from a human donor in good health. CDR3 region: CASSLRQGDTQYF. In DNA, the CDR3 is TGTGCCAGCAGCCTCCGACAGGGGGATACGCAGTATTTT.